Below, 20 T cell receptor beta chains from the same sample are listed, as sequenced in a study of shared clonotypes between healthy human individuals. Here immunoSEQ multiplex PCR was the method, and the copy in TCRdb shows in-frame clones only, minus some. The sample comprises some 1,100,000 clones, around 78% of which are singletons, and more than 0.45% rests with the top ten. Sequencing was done on a sample of memory CD4+ T cells from PBMCs. Stated subset: CD45RA-negative fraction. These TCRs come from a man younger than 30 in good health. Some clones in this sample may be carry-over from other donors' samples.

This rearrangement joins TRBV2 to TRBJ1-1, with D maybe TRBD1 (6 bases). The germline V gene has CDR1 SNHLY and CDR2 FYNNEI. Trimming stripped 6 bases from V and 1 base from J, with 12 bases between. The CDR3 length is 14 residues. The CDR3: CASRPGTTNTEAFF. CDR3 sequence (DNA): TGTGCCAGCAGGCCCGGGACAACGAACACTGAAGCTTTCTTT.

The chain employs TRBV6-6 and TRBJ2-7; TRBD1 aligns across 10 bases. Germline assignment: CDR1 MNHNY and CDR2 SVGAGI (reference sequence). V shed 7 bases, J shed 5 bases, and the junction held 11 bases outside the gene matches. This CDR3 spans 15 amino acids. CDR3 protein: CASIRGGTGANEQYF. CDR3 in DNA: TGTGCCAGCATCCGGGGAGGGACAGGGGCTAACGAGCAGTACTTC.

The chain has TRBV7-2 and TRBJ2-1; 13 bases map to TRBD2. CDR1 is SGHTA, CDR2 FQGNSA, per germline. This CDR3 has 15 residues. V was pared by 4 bases and J by 7 bases, with 4 bases of the junction left unmatched. The CDR3 DNA sequence: TGTGCCAGCAGCTCGCGGACTAGCGGGGGAAATGAGCAGTTCTTC. Its translation is CASSSRTSGGNEQFF.

The J gene is TRBJ2-4, the V gene TRBV5-1; no clear D gene. Deletions cut 0 bases from V and 2 bases from J, with 6 bases between. CDR1 SGHRS and CDR2 YFSETQ come from the germline V gene. The CDR3 is 14 residues long. CDR3 amino acids: CASSLDLPKNIQYF. The DNA for the CDR3 is TGCGCCAGCAGCTTGGATCTTCCCAAAAACATTCAGTACTTC.

On this clone itself: A read error may be the cause here, since a much bigger clone is one base away. The V call is TRBV28, the J call TRBJ2-7; tentative D call: TRBD1 (7 bases). CDR1 MDHEN and CDR2 SYDVKM come from the germline V gene. CDR3 length: 17 residues. Trimming pared 6 bases from V and 3 bases from J, leaving 24 bases between. As DNA, the CDR3 is TGTGCCAGCAGCGGGGGCAGGGGGAAGCGACTTGGCTACGAGCAGTACTTC. Amino acids: CASSGGRGKRLGYEQYF.

Of note for this clone: The same CDR3 arises from other DNA sequences in this sample as well. This chain links TRBV6-1 with TRBJ1-3; D remains ambiguous. Trimming removed 2 bases at V and 5 bases at J, with 4 bases between. The CDR3 totals 12 residues. Per the germline V gene, CDR1 is MNHNS and CDR2 is SASEGT. This chain's CDR3 is CASSETRNTIYF. The CDR3 nucleotides are TGTGCCAGCAGTGAAACCAGAAACACCATATATTTT.

J is TRBJ2-1 and V is TRBV5-1; TRBD2 might be the D (6 bases). The CDR3 sequence is 17 residues long. Per germline, CDR1 SGHRS and CDR2 YFSETQ. Trimming stripped 0 bases from V and 2 bases from J, with 15 bases between. CDR3 region: CASSLAGGDLAYNEQFF. CDR3 DNA sequence: TGCGCCAGCAGCTTGGCCGGTGGGGACTTGGCCTACAATGAGCAGTTCTTC. Variable domain in full (rest from reference TRBV5-1 and TRBJ2-1): KAGVTQTPRYLIKTRGQQVTLSCSPISGHRSVSWYQQTPGQGLQFLFEYFSETQRNKGNFPGRFSGRQFSNSRSEMNVSTLELGDSALYLCASSLAGGDLAYNEQFFGPGTRLTVL.

This clone was recorded many times. The rearrangement joins TRBV10-3 to TRBJ1-2; D ambiguous. Between the trimmed V and J ends, which lost 2 bases and 4 bases, there was a span of 5 bases. Germline values: CDR1 ENHRY, CDR2 SYGVKD. The CDR3 length is 12 residues. The CDR3 region has the DNA TGTGCCATCAGTGAGAGGGCCTATGGCTACACCTTC. Its protein product is CAISERAYGYTF.

Ten or more counts support this clone. Different DNA sequences within this sample yield the same CDR3. The chain recombines TRBV30 with TRBJ2-7; D ambiguous. The CDR3 is made up of 11 amino acids. CDR1 is GTSNPN and CDR2 is SVGIG in the germline V gene (reference sequence). Between the trimmed V and J ends, which lost 5 bases and 7 bases, there was a span of 12 bases. In nucleotides, the CDR3 is TGTGCCTGGGGTTGGGGTGGAGAGCAGTACTTC. Translated, it gives CAWGWGGEQYF.

The V call is TRBV6-6, the J call TRBJ1-1; D is possibly TRBD1 (5 bases). Germline CDR1 and CDR2: MNHNY and SVGAGI (reference sequence). This CDR3 has 14 amino acids. The germline V and J ends were trimmed by 0 bases and 5 bases, with 10 bases remaining between them. CDR3 in amino acids: CASSYSVGGTEAFF. CDR3 nucleotides: TGTGCCAGCAGTTACTCTGTGGGGGGTACTGAAGCTTTCTTT.

This rearrangement joins TRBV5-1 to TRBJ1-4; 8 bases line up with TRBD1. The CDR3 covers 13 residues. V was clipped by 6 bases and J by 8 bases; unmatched bases: 6. Germline CDR1 and CDR2: SGHRS and YFSETQ. The CDR3 here is CASKTGDNEKLFF. In nucleotides, the CDR3 is TGCGCCAGCAAGACAGGGGATAACGAAAAACTGTTTTTT. Based on the CDR3 plus reference TRBV5-1 and TRBJ1-4, the full variable domain is KAGVTQTPRYLIKTRGQQVTLSCSPISGHRSVSWYQQTPGQGLQFLFEYFSETQRNKGNFPGRFSGRQFSNSRSEMNVSTLELGDSALYLCASKTGDNEKLFFGSGTQLSVL.

This chain joins TRBV6-1 and TRBJ2-3; 8 nucleotides match TRBD1. V shed 2 bases and J 4 bases; nucleotides not matched to a gene: 11. The CDR3 sequence is 17 residues long. Germline-derived CDR1 and CDR2 are MNHNS and SASEGT. CDR3 coding DNA: TGTGCCAGCAGTGAACTGGCCGGACAGGGTGTCGCAGATACGCAGTATTTT. Residues: CASSELAGQGVADTQYF.

The chain uses TRBV28 and TRBJ1-2; 10 bases map to TRBD1. The length of the CDR3 is 18 residues. The V gene end was trimmed by 2 bases and the J gene end by 7 bases; junction bases not matched to a gene: 16. Germline V lookup: CDR1 MDHEN, CDR2 SYDVKM. The CDR3, as DNA: TGTGCCAGCAGTTTAGACCCGCACAAGACAGGGGGCGCGGGTGGCTACACCTTC. Its translation: CASSLDPHKTGGAGGYTF.

The chain employs TRBV7-9 and TRBJ1-4; no clear D. Germline loops: CDR1 SEHNR, CDR2 FQNEAQ (reference sequence). The length of the CDR3 is 16 residues. V lost 1 base and J 2 bases, leaving 11 bases between the germline ends. CDR3 nucleotides: TGTGCCAGCAGCTTAGGGTTTCCGGGGACTAATGAAAAACTGTTTTTT. Its translation: CASSLGFPGTNEKLFF.

The CDR3 DNA follows: TGTGCCAGCAGCCCCACTAGCTCCTACGAGCAGTACTTC. This sequence encodes CASSPTSSYEQYF. This chain links TRBV7-9 with TRBJ2-7; D may be TRBD2 (5 bases). The CDR3 length is 13 residues. Germline V gene lookup returns CDR1 SEHNR and CDR2 FQNEAQ (reference sequence). Trimming left V 5 bases short and J 0 bases short, with 8 bases between.

This chain links TRBV25-1 with TRBJ2-7; 10 bases are shared with TRBD1. Germline V CDR1 and CDR2: MGHDK, SYGVNS. There are 14 residues in the CDR3. Trimming at V came to 7 bases and at J to 6 bases, leaving 9 bases not matched to a gene. In DNA form, the CDR3 reads TGTGCCAGCAAGACCGGGACAGGGGCAGGCGAGCAGTACTTC. Translating it yields CASKTGTGAGEQYF.

The gene calls are TRBV7-2 and TRBJ1-5; D is possibly TRBD1 (6 bases). CDR1 is SGHTA, CDR2 FQGNSA, per germline. Trimming removed 4 bases at V and 7 bases at J, with 20 bases between. The CDR3 loop spans 16 amino acids. CDR3 residues: CASSYVGGPGGQPQHF. Here the CDR3 DNA reads TGTGCCAGCAGCTACGTGGGGGGGCCAGGAGGGCAGCCCCAGCATTTT. Based on the CDR3 plus reference TRBV7-2 and TRBJ1-5, the full variable domain is GAGVSQSPSNKVTEKGKDVELRCDPISGHTALYWYRQSLGQGLEFLIYFQGNSAPDKSGLPSDRFSAERTGGSVSTLTIQRTQQEDSAVYLCASSYVGGPGGQPQHFGDGTRLSIL.

This clone was detected only a few times. J is TRBJ1-5 and V is TRBV28; no firm D call. The ends were cut back, 1 base at V and 7 bases at J, with 5 bases in the middle. The CDR3 runs to 12 residues. CDR1 and CDR2 from the germline V gene are MDHEN and SYDVKM. CDR3 region: CASSLYKQPQHF. The CDR3 nucleotides are TGTGCCAGCAGTTTATATAAACAGCCCCAGCATTTT.

This clone came up many times. The identical CDR3 is also encoded by other nucleotide sequences in the sample. The V and J genes are TRBV2 and TRBJ1-1; D remains ambiguous. Between the trimmed V and J ends, which lost 3 bases and 8 bases, there was a span of 7 bases. Germline V lookup: CDR1 SNHLY, CDR2 FYNNEI. The CDR3 extends over 11 amino acids. As DNA, the CDR3 is TGTGCCAGCAGTGATACGGGGGAAGCTTTCTTT. This translates into CASSDTGEAFF.

This clone was picked up many times. This chain uses TRBV28 with TRBJ2-2; D call uncertain. V lost 7 bases and J lost 7, with 13 bases in between. The CDR3 runs to 13 residues. CDR1 is MDHEN and CDR2 is SYDVKM in the germline V gene. The CDR3 protein is CASIRPGLGELFF. The DNA of the CDR3 is TGTGCCAGCATTCGCCCCGGTCTCGGGGAGCTGTTTTTT.